These T cell receptor beta chains were read from a single sample in a study of long-term antiretroviral therapy in people with HIV. Assay: immunoSEQ multiplex PCR; the TCRdb copy retains only in-frame clones and omits some. This repertoire shows tens of thousands of clones, 90% to 95% found once; its top ten account for 2.7%. The source material was unsorted PBMCs, sampled 3.7 years after starting antiretroviral therapy. The receptors derive from a woman between 45 and 65 years old with HIV. Both conserved end residues are part of each CDR3. The order of the fields is clone size, J gene, D gene, V gene, CDR3 protein, CDR3 DNA. The D gene is left open where the match is weak. Only some rows state a clone size, as once, few, many or a class for expanded clones.

NA | TRBJ1-1 | NA | TRBV10-3 | CAISESGFEAFF | TGTGCCATCAGTGAGTCAGGGTTTGAAGCTTTCTTT
few | TRBJ1-2 | NA | TRBV10-1 | CASSESGRPSPYGYTF | TGCGCCAGCAGTGAGTCCGGCAGGCCGAGCCCTTATGGCTACACCTTC
once | TRBJ1-6 | NA | TRBV5-8 | CASSIDPPLHF | TGTGCCAGCAGCATAGACCCACCCCTCCACTTT
NA | TRBJ2-7 | NA | TRBV19 | CASSLTTGRRYEQYF | TGTGCCAGTAGTCTGACTACGGGCCGACGCTACGAGCAGTACTTC
NA | TRBJ1-2 | TRBD1 | TRBV30 | CAWINLGVQGGDYGYTF | TGTGCCTGGATTAACCTGGGGGTGCAGGGGGGGGACTATGGCTACACCTTC
NA | TRBJ1-1 | NA | TRBV2 | CASSEDLNTEAFF | TGTGCCAGCAGTGAAGATCTGAACACTGAAGCTTTCTTT
NA | TRBJ1-5 | NA | TRBV6-5 | CASSYSLAKVGPQHF | TGTGCCAGCAGTTACTCCCTGGCGAAGGTAGGGCCCCAGCATTTT
NA | TRBJ1-1 | TRBD1 | TRBV7-3 | CASSLEDRVGMNTEAFF | TGTGCCAGCAGCTTAGAGGACAGGGTCGGGATGAACACTGAAGCTTTCTTT
NA | TRBJ1-5 | TRBD1 | TRBV5-4 | CASSAGTEENQPQHF | TGTGCCAGCAGCGCCGGGACAGAGGAGAATCAGCCCCAGCATTTT
NA | TRBJ1-4 | NA | TRBV10-3 | CAVGSREKLFF | TGTGCCGTCGGTTCTCGGGAAAAACTGTTTTTT
NA | TRBJ2-7 | NA | TRBV13 | CASSLGGGFYEQYF | TGTGCCAGCAGCTTAGGAGGCGGCTTCTACGAGCAGTACTTC
once | TRBJ1-6 | NA | TRBV7-9 | CASSPVLSGGVSPLHF | TGTGCCAGCAGCCCCGTGCTCTCCGGGGGTGTTTCACCCCTCCACTTT
once | TRBJ1-4 | NA | TRBV4-3 | CASSQVKGSWEKLFF | TGCGCCAGCAGCCAAGTAAAGGGGTCGTGGGAAAAACTGTTTTTT
NA | TRBJ2-3 | NA | TRBV12-5 | CASGPWGADTQYF | TGTGCTAGTGGTCCGTGGGGGGCAGATACGCAGTATTTT
NA | TRBJ2-5 | NA | TRBV7-9 | CASSLGGQTQYF | TGTGCCAGCAGCCTCGGAGGGCAGACCCAGTACTTC
NA | TRBJ1-2 | NA | TRBV2 | CASSEGTDYGYTF | TGTGCCAGCAGTGAAGGGACAGACTATGGCTACACCTTC
NA | TRBJ2-2 | TRBD1 | TRBV5-4 | CASSLFPGQGSGGELFF | TGTGCCAGCAGCTTGTTTCCCGGACAGGGGTCGGGCGGGGAGCTGTTTTTT
NA | TRBJ2-7 | TRBD2 | TRBV29-1 | CSVGTSGNYEQYF | TGCAGCGTTGGAACTAGCGGGAATTACGAGCAGTACTTC
NA | TRBJ2-7 | TRBD1 | TRBV7-9 | CASSPPGQGDEQYF | TGTGCCAGCAGCCCGCCGGGACAGGGGGACGAGCAGTACTTC
NA | TRBJ1-1 | TRBD1 | TRBV7-2 | CASSPMDRGGTTEAFF | TGTGCCAGCAGCCCAATGGACAGGGGAGGAACAACTGAAGCTTTCTTT
NA | TRBJ2-1 | TRBD1 | TRBV27 | CASSLDRGGGEQFF | TGTGCCAGCAGTTTGGACAGGGGAGGAGGTGAGCAGTTCTTC
NA | TRBJ1-1 | NA | TRBV5-1 | CASSLASGGTGTEAFF | TGCGCCAGCAGCTTGGCATCCGGGGGCACGGGCACTGAAGCTTTCTTT
NA | TRBJ1-1 | NA | TRBV4-2 | CASSQEPRTDPKAFF | TGTGCCAGCAGCCAAGAGCCCCGTACCGATCCTAAAGCTTTCTTT
NA | TRBJ1-1 | TRBD1 | TRBV16 | CASSPSGQGAFF | TGTGCCAGCAGCCCTTCGGGACAGGGAGCTTTCTTT
NA | TRBJ1-5 | NA | TRBV15 | CATSPEFSGSLGDQPQHF | TGTGCCACCAGCCCGGAATTCTCCGGGTCCTTGGGAGATCAGCCCCAGCATTTT
NA | TRBJ2-7 | TRBD1 | TRBV19 | CASSEGQGAFYEQYF | TGTGCCAGTAGTGAGGGACAGGGGGCTTTCTACGAGCAGTACTTC
NA | TRBJ2-5 | TRBD2 | TRBV5-3 | CARSHTTSGERETQYF | TGTGCCAGAAGTCATACGACTAGCGGGGAGAGAGAGACCCAGTACTTC
NA | TRBJ2-5 | TRBD2 | TRBV2 | CASRGTSGGARETQYF | TGTGCCAGCAGGGGTACTAGCGGGGGGGCTAGGGAGACCCAGTACTTC
NA | TRBJ2-7 | NA | TRBV19 | CASSLGSNEQYF | TGTGCCAGTAGTCTTGGGAGCAACGAGCAGTACTTC
NA | TRBJ2-3 | TRBD2 | TRBV30 | CAWSVLGGGAADTQYF | TGTGCCTGGAGTGTCCTAGGCGGGGGGGCCGCAGATACGCAGTATTTT
NA | TRBJ1-2 | TRBD1 | TRBV6-5 | CASSDRDPYGYTF | TGTGCCAGCAGTGACAGGGATCCCTATGGCTACACCTTC
NA | TRBJ1-2 | TRBD1 | TRBV25-1 | CASSESDRPYYGYTF | TGTGCCAGCAGTGAATCGGACAGGCCATACTATGGCTACACCTTC
once | TRBJ2-7 | NA | TRBV6-1 | CASSVRVSTYEQYF | TGTGCCAGCAGTGTCAGGGTAAGCACTTACGAGCAGTACTTC
NA | TRBJ1-4 | TRBD1 | TRBV7-9 | CASSPGQGFEKLFF | TGTGCCAGCAGCCCGGGACAGGGGTTTGAAAAACTGTTTTTT